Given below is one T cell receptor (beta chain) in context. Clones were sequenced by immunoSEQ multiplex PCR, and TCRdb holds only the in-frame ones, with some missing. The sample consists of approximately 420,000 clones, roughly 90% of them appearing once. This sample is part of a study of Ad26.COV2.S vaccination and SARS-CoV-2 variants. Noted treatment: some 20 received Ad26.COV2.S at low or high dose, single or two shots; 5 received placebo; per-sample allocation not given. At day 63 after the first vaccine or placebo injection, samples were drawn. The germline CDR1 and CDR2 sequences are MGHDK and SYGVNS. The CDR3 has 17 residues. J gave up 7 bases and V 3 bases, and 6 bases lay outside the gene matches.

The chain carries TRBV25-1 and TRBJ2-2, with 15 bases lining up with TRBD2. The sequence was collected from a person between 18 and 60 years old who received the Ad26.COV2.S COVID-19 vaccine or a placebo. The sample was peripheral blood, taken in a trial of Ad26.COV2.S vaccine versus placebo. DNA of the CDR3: TGTGCCAGCAGTGAGGGACTAGCGGGGGGCACAGGCGGGGAGCTGTTTTTT. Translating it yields CASSEGLAGGTGGELFF. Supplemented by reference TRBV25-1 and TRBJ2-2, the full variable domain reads EADIYQTPRYLVIGTGKKITLECSQTMGHDKMYWYQQDPGMELHLIHYSYGVNSTEKGDLSSESTVSRIRTEHFPLTLESARPSHTSQYLCASSEGLAGGTGGELFFGEGSRLTVL.